The clone carrying this T cell receptor beta chain was detected only a few times. Its specificity is not known. The assay was immunoSEQ multiplex PCR, and TCRdb's table has in-frame clones only and misses some. The sample records fewer than 90,000 clones, 86% being singletons. The record originates from a study of OX40 agonist ivuxolimab in advanced cancers. Study-wide findings and caveats: There were, on average, more expanded clones in CD8+ T cells than in CD4+.

Germline CDR1 SGHAT, CDR2 FQNNGV. The V end lost 0 bases, the J end lost 7 bases, and 25 bases lay between the germline ends. This CDR3 spans 18 amino acids. The specimen comprised CD4+ or CD8+ T cells sorted from blood, sampled in a trial of the OX40 agonist ivuxolimab. The chain couples TRBV11-2 to TRBJ2-7; D is perhaps TRBD1 (6 bases). The TCR was taken from an adult with an advanced solid tumor such as melanoma, head and neck, liver or kidney cancer. CDR3 sequence: CASSLDMGAGPHPGEQYF. The CDR3 DNA reads TGTGCCAGCAGCTTAGATATGGGGGCAGGGCCTCACCCCGGGGAGCAGTACTTC.